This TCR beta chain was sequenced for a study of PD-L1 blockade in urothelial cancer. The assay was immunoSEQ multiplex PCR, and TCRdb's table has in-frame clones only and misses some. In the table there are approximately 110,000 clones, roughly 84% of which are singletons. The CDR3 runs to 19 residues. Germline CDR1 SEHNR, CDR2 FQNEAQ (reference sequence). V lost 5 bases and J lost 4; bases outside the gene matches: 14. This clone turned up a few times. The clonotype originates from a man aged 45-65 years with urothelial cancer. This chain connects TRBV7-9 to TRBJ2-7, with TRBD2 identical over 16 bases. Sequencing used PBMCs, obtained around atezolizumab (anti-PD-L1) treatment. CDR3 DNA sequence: TGTGCCAGCAGCCAGTCAGCCACCGGGACTAGCGGGAGGGTTTACGAGCAGTACTTC. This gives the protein CASSQSATGTSGRVYEQYF.